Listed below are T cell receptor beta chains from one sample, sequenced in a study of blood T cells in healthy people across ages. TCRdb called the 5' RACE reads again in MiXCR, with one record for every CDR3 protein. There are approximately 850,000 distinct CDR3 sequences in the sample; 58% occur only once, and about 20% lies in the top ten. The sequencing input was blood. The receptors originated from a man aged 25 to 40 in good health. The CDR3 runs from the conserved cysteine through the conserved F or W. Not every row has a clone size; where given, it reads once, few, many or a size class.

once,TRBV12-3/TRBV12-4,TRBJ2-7,CASSSSTGYEQYF
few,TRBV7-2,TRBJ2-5,CASSFVDYQETQYF
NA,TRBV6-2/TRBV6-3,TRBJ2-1,CASSRRDSGGEDNEQFF
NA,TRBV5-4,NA,CASSSPPSGVHEQYF
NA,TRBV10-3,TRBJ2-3,CAISSLRDSTGDTQYF
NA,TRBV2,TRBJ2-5,CVSSADQETQYF
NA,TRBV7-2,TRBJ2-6,CASSPLTSGANVLTF
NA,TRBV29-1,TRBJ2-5,CSVVGTSRRTQYF
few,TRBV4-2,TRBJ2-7,CASSQGHLSYEQYF
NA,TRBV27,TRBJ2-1,CASSSTKREQFF
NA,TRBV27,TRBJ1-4,CASSRRQVNEKLFF
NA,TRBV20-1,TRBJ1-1,CSASGHTGGGNTEAFF
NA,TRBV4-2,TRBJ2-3,CASSQRPTALLSTDTQYF
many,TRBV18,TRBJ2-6,CASSAIGSLSGANVLTF
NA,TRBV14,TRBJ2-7,CASSLTTSGPRYF
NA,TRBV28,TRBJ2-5,CASSLIVQGTQYF
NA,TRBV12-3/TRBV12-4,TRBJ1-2,CASSSYPTITGEHGYTF
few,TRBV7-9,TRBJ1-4,CASSYRVREKLFF
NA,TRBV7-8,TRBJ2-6,CASSITGGTGANVLTF
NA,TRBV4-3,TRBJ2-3,CASSRSTGNGADTQYF
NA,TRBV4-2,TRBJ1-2,CASSRLPGPTRDGYTF
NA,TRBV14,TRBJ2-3,CASSHRRGTDTQYF
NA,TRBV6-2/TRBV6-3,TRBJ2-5,CASSYSGLETQYF
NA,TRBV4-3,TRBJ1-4,CASSQEGRPNEKLFF
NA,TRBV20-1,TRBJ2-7,CSATQGALGEQYF
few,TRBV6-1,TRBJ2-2,CASSEQGLLNTGELFF
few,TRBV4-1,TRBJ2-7,CASSQMRSQGDYEQYF
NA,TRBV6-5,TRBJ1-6,CASSGVPHSPLHF
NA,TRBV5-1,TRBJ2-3,CASSRAQTDTDTQYF
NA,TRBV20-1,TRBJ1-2,CSARDSVGGYTF
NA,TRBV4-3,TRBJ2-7,CASSQTLAGVSDEQYF
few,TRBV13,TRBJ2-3,CASSPLAGGTDTQYF
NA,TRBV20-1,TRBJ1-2,CSAGAGGNYGYTF